A selection of T cell receptor beta chains follows, all from one sample in a study of OX40 agonist ivuxolimab in advanced cancers. Assay used: immunoSEQ multiplex PCR; TCRdb lists only in-frame clones, some missing. Among roughly 80,000 clones listed, 85% to 90% were seen once. The source material was CD4+ or CD8+ T cells sorted from blood, sampled in a trial of the OX40 agonist ivuxolimab. The receptors come from an adult with an advanced solid tumor such as melanoma, head and neck, liver or kidney cancer. CDR3s include the opening cysteine and the closing phenylalanine or tryptophan. The order of the fields is V gene, J gene, clone size, D gene, CDR3 DNA, CDR3 protein. D genes are given only for firm matches. Rows give clone size only sometimes, using once, few, many, or a class for an expanded clone.

V gene: TRBV2
J gene: TRBJ2-7
clone size: NA
D gene: NA
CDR3 DNA: TGTGCCAGCGGTCCCCGGAGACAGGACCCTTATTTC
CDR3 protein: CASGPRRQDPYF

V gene: TRBV5-6
J gene: TRBJ2-7
clone size: NA
D gene: NA
CDR3 DNA: TGTGCCAGCAGCTTGCAGGGAGGCGAGCAGTACTTC
CDR3 protein: CASSLQGGEQYF

V gene: TRBV28
J gene: TRBJ2-5
clone size: once
D gene: TRBD1
CDR3 DNA: TGTGCCAGCAGCCCGGGACAGCTTCAAGAGACCCAGTACTTC
CDR3 protein: CASSPGQLQETQYF

V gene: TRBV18
J gene: TRBJ1-2
clone size: NA
D gene: TRBD1
CDR3 DNA: TGTGCCAGCTCACCCGACAGGGACTATGGCTACACCTTC
CDR3 protein: CASSPDRDYGYTF

V gene: TRBV4-1
J gene: TRBJ1-4
clone size: NA
D gene: NA
CDR3 DNA: TGCGCCAGCAGCCCTACCGGGGGGGGTAATGAAAAACTGTTTTTT
CDR3 protein: CASSPTGGGNEKLFF

V gene: TRBV5-1
J gene: TRBJ1-4
clone size: once
D gene: NA
CDR3 DNA: TGCGCCAGCAGCTTGGGAGGTGGGAATTATGAAAAACTGTTTTTT
CDR3 protein: CASSLGGGNYEKLFF

V gene: TRBV29-1
J gene: TRBJ2-1
clone size: NA
D gene: TRBD2
CDR3 DNA: TGCAGCGTTGAAGGATCGCTAGCGGGGGGGCTCGTAGGGTACAATGAGCAGTTCTTC
CDR3 protein: CSVEGSLAGGLVGYNEQFF

V gene: TRBV11-3
J gene: TRBJ2-1
clone size: NA
D gene: NA
CDR3 DNA: TGTGCCAGCAGCTTAGCTAAGGCGGGGCCTGGGAACAATGAGCAGTTCTTC
CDR3 protein: CASSLAKAGPGNNEQFF

V gene: TRBV7-9
J gene: TRBJ2-7
clone size: NA
D gene: NA
CDR3 DNA: TGTGCCAGCAGCTCCTTTCTAGCAAGCGAGCAGTACTTC
CDR3 protein: CASSSFLASEQYF

V gene: TRBV5-1
J gene: TRBJ1-5
clone size: once
D gene: TRBD1
CDR3 DNA: TGCGCCAGCAGCCCCGACAGGGCGGGCCAGCCCCAGCATTTT
CDR3 protein: CASSPDRAGQPQHF

V gene: TRBV6-1
J gene: TRBJ1-2
clone size: NA
D gene: NA
CDR3 DNA: TGTGCCAGCAGTGTAGACGATACCAACTATGGCTACACCTTC
CDR3 protein: CASSVDDTNYGYTF

V gene: TRBV4-1
J gene: TRBJ2-1
clone size: NA
D gene: NA
CDR3 DNA: TGCGCCAGCAGCCAAGTGGAGAACCCGCGGGATGAGCAGTTCTTC
CDR3 protein: CASSQVENPRDEQFF

V gene: TRBV7-8
J gene: TRBJ2-7
clone size: NA
D gene: TRBD2
CDR3 DNA: TGTGCCAGCAGAATGGGACTAGCGGGAGTTTCCCACTACGAGCAGTACTTC
CDR3 protein: CASRMGLAGVSHYEQYF

V gene: TRBV5-5
J gene: TRBJ1-2
clone size: NA
D gene: NA
CDR3 DNA: TGTGCCAGCAGCCCTGGACAGCTAGCCTATGGCTACACCTTC
CDR3 protein: CASSPGQLAYGYTF

V gene: TRBV5-1
J gene: TRBJ2-7
clone size: NA
D gene: NA
CDR3 DNA: TGCGCCAGCAGCTTGGGCGCAGGTCCCCTCGAGCAGTACTTC
CDR3 protein: CASSLGAGPLEQYF

V gene: TRBV27
J gene: TRBJ2-1
clone size: NA
D gene: TRBD2
CDR3 DNA: TGTGCCAGCAGGACTAGCGGCTCCTACAATGAGCAGTTCTTC
CDR3 protein: CASRTSGSYNEQFF

V gene: TRBV2
J gene: TRBJ2-1
clone size: NA
D gene: TRBD2
CDR3 DNA: TGTGCCAGCAATGAAGTAGCGGGAGTGTACAATGAGCAGTTCTTC
CDR3 protein: CASNEVAGVYNEQFF

V gene: TRBV4-1
J gene: TRBJ2-1
clone size: NA
D gene: NA
CDR3 DNA: TGCGCCAGCAGCCAAGGTTTTCTCCCCCGGAATGAGCAGTTCTTC
CDR3 protein: CASSQGFLPRNEQFF

V gene: TRBV11-2
J gene: TRBJ2-2
clone size: NA
D gene: TRBD2
CDR3 DNA: TGTGCCAGCAGCTCCCAGGCGGGGGGAGACGGGGAGCTGTTTTTT
CDR3 protein: CASSSQAGGDGELFF

V gene: TRBV7-6
J gene: TRBJ2-7
clone size: NA
D gene: TRBD1
CDR3 DNA: TGTGCCAGCAGCTTAATAACCGGGACAGGGTCATACGAGCAGTACTTC
CDR3 protein: CASSLITGTGSYEQYF

V gene: TRBV27
J gene: TRBJ1-5
clone size: NA
D gene: NA
CDR3 DNA: TGTGCCAGCAGTTTCAGCAGGGACAGCAATCAGCCCCAGCATTTT
CDR3 protein: CASSFSRDSNQPQHF

V gene: TRBV10-3
J gene: TRBJ2-1
clone size: NA
D gene: NA
CDR3 DNA: TGTGCCATCAGTGGGCCCCTGGGCGGTGGGTTGCTCAATGAGCAGTTCTTC
CDR3 protein: CAISGPLGGGLLNEQFF

V gene: TRBV18
J gene: TRBJ2-7
clone size: NA
D gene: TRBD2
CDR3 DNA: TGTGCCAGCTCACCGACTAGCGGCCAACCCTACGAGCAGTACTTC
CDR3 protein: CASSPTSGQPYEQYF

V gene: TRBV5-1
J gene: TRBJ1-4
clone size: few
D gene: TRBD1
CDR3 DNA: TGCGCCAGCAGCAGAAACAGGGGGCGGGATGAAAAACTGTTTTTT
CDR3 protein: CASSRNRGRDEKLFF

V gene: TRBV15
J gene: TRBJ1-1
clone size: NA
D gene: NA
CDR3 DNA: TGTGCCACCAGCAGCCCCTGGGTGGGGGGGAACACTGAAGCTTTCTTT
CDR3 protein: CATSSPWVGGNTEAFF

V gene: TRBV6-4
J gene: TRBJ2-1
clone size: NA
D gene: TRBD1
CDR3 DNA: TGTGCCAGCAGTCCCGGACAGGCTCAGCAGTTCTTC
CDR3 protein: CASSPGQAQQFF

V gene: TRBV5-6
J gene: TRBJ2-2
clone size: NA
D gene: TRBD1
CDR3 DNA: TGTGCCAGCAGCTTGGTAGCAGGACAGGCGAACACCGGGGAGCTGTTTTTT
CDR3 protein: CASSLVAGQANTGELFF

V gene: TRBV5-6
J gene: TRBJ2-7
clone size: NA
D gene: TRBD1
CDR3 DNA: TGTGCCAGCAGTCTGACAGGGGGGCCCGAGCAGTACTTC
CDR3 protein: CASSLTGGPEQYF

V gene: TRBV4-2
J gene: TRBJ1-1
clone size: once
D gene: NA
CDR3 DNA: TGTGCCAGCAGCCAAGATCTACTGAACACTGAAGCTTTCTTT
CDR3 protein: CASSQDLLNTEAFF

V gene: TRBV7-9
J gene: TRBJ1-1
clone size: NA
D gene: NA
CDR3 DNA: TGTGCCAGCAGCTCCCAATACACTGAAGCTTTCTTT
CDR3 protein: CASSSQYTEAFF

V gene: TRBV18
J gene: TRBJ2-7
clone size: once
D gene: NA
CDR3 DNA: TGTGCCAGCTCACCACGCCAGGGGTCGAGAGGAGAGCAGTACTTC
CDR3 protein: CASSPRQGSRGEQYF

V gene: TRBV5-6
J gene: TRBJ2-2
clone size: once
D gene: NA
CDR3 DNA: TGTGCCAGCAGAAAGGAAACCGGGGAGCTGTTTTTT
CDR3 protein: CASRKETGELFF

V gene: TRBV27
J gene: TRBJ1-3
clone size: NA
D gene: TRBD1
CDR3 DNA: TGTGCCAGCAGACCAACAGCCCGGGACAGGGGTAGAAGAAACACCATATATTTT
CDR3 protein: CASRPTARDRGRRNTIYF

V gene: TRBV5-1
J gene: TRBJ1-1
clone size: NA
D gene: NA
CDR3 DNA: TGCGCCAGCAGCAGGGGGGGGGCGAACACTGAAGCTTTCTTT
CDR3 protein: CASSRGGANTEAFF

V gene: TRBV2
J gene: TRBJ1-2
clone size: NA
D gene: NA
CDR3 DNA: TGTGCCAGCATTCTGGTAGCTAACTATGGCTACACCTTC
CDR3 protein: CASILVANYGYTF

V gene: TRBV5-4
J gene: TRBJ1-3
clone size: NA
D gene: NA
CDR3 DNA: TGTGCCAGCAGCTTGGGTAGGCTGAGGGAGGACACCATATATTTT
CDR3 protein: CASSLGRLREDTIYF

V gene: TRBV19
J gene: TRBJ1-2
clone size: NA
D gene: NA
CDR3 DNA: TGTGCCAGTTCCGGGGTCACCTTCAACTATGGCTACACCTTC
CDR3 protein: CASSGVTFNYGYTF

V gene: TRBV19
J gene: TRBJ1-5
clone size: NA
D gene: NA
CDR3 DNA: TGTGCCAGTAGGGGGCAGGATCATCAGCCCCAGCATTTT
CDR3 protein: CASRGQDHQPQHF

V gene: TRBV19
J gene: TRBJ2-3
clone size: NA
D gene: NA
CDR3 DNA: TGTGCCAGTAGTATCCCGGGAGCAGATACGCAGTATTTT
CDR3 protein: CASSIPGADTQYF

V gene: TRBV7-2
J gene: TRBJ2-5
clone size: NA
D gene: NA
CDR3 DNA: TGTGCCAGCAGCCCCCGCTACGCAGAGACCCAGTACTTC
CDR3 protein: CASSPRYAETQYF

V gene: TRBV12-5
J gene: TRBJ1-1
clone size: NA
D gene: NA
CDR3 DNA: TGTGCTAGTGGGGCAGGGGTCTTAAACACTGAAGCTTTCTTT
CDR3 protein: CASGAGVLNTEAFF

V gene: TRBV11-1
J gene: TRBJ2-7
clone size: NA
D gene: TRBD1
CDR3 DNA: TGTGCCAGCAGCCGAGACAGGGACGAGCAGTACTTC
CDR3 protein: CASSRDRDEQYF

V gene: TRBV2
J gene: TRBJ1-1
clone size: NA
D gene: NA
CDR3 DNA: TGTGCCAGCAGACTGGACAGGAACACTGAAGCTTTCTTT
CDR3 protein: CASRLDRNTEAFF

V gene: TRBV2
J gene: TRBJ2-7
clone size: NA
D gene: NA
CDR3 DNA: TGTGCCAGCAACCTACTCTCCCTCTCCTACGAGCAGTACTTC
CDR3 protein: CASNLLSLSYEQYF

V gene: TRBV29-1
J gene: TRBJ1-3
clone size: once
D gene: TRBD1
CDR3 DNA: TGCAGCGCCGGACAGGGTCCTGGAAACACCATATATTTT
CDR3 protein: CSAGQGPGNTIYF

V gene: TRBV30
J gene: TRBJ1-1
clone size: NA
D gene: NA
CDR3 DNA: TGTGCCTGGAGTAACAGGGAGGAGGCCACTGAAGCTTTCTTT
CDR3 protein: CAWSNREEATEAFF

V gene: TRBV6-5
J gene: TRBJ1-2
clone size: NA
D gene: NA
CDR3 DNA: TGTGCCAGCAGTACCACAGGGCACTATGGCTACACCTTC
CDR3 protein: CASSTTGHYGYTF

V gene: TRBV5-8
J gene: TRBJ1-3
clone size: NA
D gene: TRBD1
CDR3 DNA: TGTGCCAGCAGCCGGGACAGGGGATCTGGAAACACCATATATTTT
CDR3 protein: CASSRDRGSGNTIYF

V gene: TRBV5-1
J gene: TRBJ1-2
clone size: NA
D gene: TRBD1
CDR3 DNA: TGCGCCAGCAGCCGTGACAGGGGGGACTATGGCTACACCTTC
CDR3 protein: CASSRDRGDYGYTF

V gene: TRBV6-6
J gene: TRBJ2-7
clone size: once
D gene: NA
CDR3 DNA: TGTGCCACCCAGAAAGACAGGTTACCAGGCGAGCAGTACTTC
CDR3 protein: CATQKDRLPGEQYF

V gene: TRBV5-4
J gene: TRBJ2-1
clone size: few
D gene: NA
CDR3 DNA: TGTGCCAGCAGCTTGAGCTATGGTGAGCAGTTCTTC
CDR3 protein: CASSLSYGEQFF

V gene: TRBV18
J gene: TRBJ1-6
clone size: NA
D gene: NA
CDR3 DNA: TGTGCCAGCTCACCGCTCCCAGGCACCTATAATTCACCCCTCCACTTT
CDR3 protein: CASSPLPGTYNSPLHF